The TCR beta chain under discussion was sequenced for a study of T cell repertoires in cytomegalovirus infection. Study at large: Both CMV infection and a matching HLA type were indicated by public TCR beta signatures.

TCRdb reprocessed the reads via MiXCR and lists one record per CDR3 protein. The data show around 100,000 distinct CDR3 sequences, roughly a tenth seen once. This clonotype was counted many times. Its target is unknown. Trimming cost V 4 bases and J 2 bases; bases outside gene matches: 5. This CDR3 is 15 amino acids long. General study points: HLA-C-restricted CMV-specific TCR beta clonotypes were dominant in the ex vivo response. People with CMV and the relevant HLA were identified by cumulative public TCR beta family frequency.

The sequence came from a human donor in good health (CMV status not recorded). Some clones in this sample may be carry-over from other donors' samples. The specimen sequenced was PBMCs, sequenced either directly or after in vitro stimulation (not recorded which). The chain has TRBV12-3 or TRBV12-4 and TRBJ2-1; 7 nucleotides line up with TRBD2. The CDR3 protein is CASSSSSGPYNEQFF. The CDR3 nucleotides read TGTGCCAGCAGTTCTTCTAGCGGCCCCTACAATGAGCAGTTCTTC.